The clone carrying this T cell receptor beta chain was recorded many times. Its target is unknown. The data belong to a study of T cells after posttransplantation cyclophosphamide. CDR1 LGHNA and CDR2 YSLEER come from the germline V gene. Trimming shortened V by 2 bases and J by 4 bases, and 17 bases separated the two germline ends. CDR3 size: 16 residues. Findings of the study overall: Donor-recipient repertoire similarity was low at 1-2 months, rising over year one. TRB clonality was highly associated with recipient CMV seropositivity and reactivation. TRB overlap between skin or GI tissue T cells and blood was limited.

Peripheral blood was collected from the related graft donor on the marrow donation day. Generated by immunoSEQ multiplex PCR, the TCRdb table keeps only in-frame clones and is missing some. Altogether about 24,000 clones were found in the sample, and no singletons occur. The V call is TRBV4-3, the J call TRBJ1-2; D unresolved. Sequencing was done on a sample of PBMCs. The sequence derives from a woman aged 55-69 years in good health, CMV-negative, and a related stem cell transplant donor. CDR3 DNA: TGCGCCAGCAGCCAAACCGCCTCGTTGGCAGTCTATGGCTACACCTTC. Protein: CASSQTASLAVYGYTF.